Listed below are T cell receptor beta chains from one sample, sequenced in a study of vaccination and CD4 T cells after COVID-19. From the PCR reads, TCRdb called clonotypes with MiXCR, one entry per CDR3 protein. The sample has 10,000 to 15,000 distinct CDR3 sequences; roughly 58% are singletons. No cognate antigen is known for these TCRs. Material: CD4+ T cells from blood, cultured in vitro. Every receptor here comes from a human donor who had recovered from COVID-19. Each CDR3 is given with its conserved first and last residue. The order of the fields is CDR3 protein, CDR3 DNA, CDR3 length, clone size, D gene, J gene, V gene. The D gene is left open where the match is weak. Rows give clone size only sometimes, using once, few, many, or a class for an expanded clone.

CASSYLTQPGGGHEQYF	TGTGCCAGCAGTTACCTTACCCAGCCAGGGGGCGGCCACGAGCAGTACTTC	17	-	TRBD1	TRBJ2-7	TRBV6-5
CASSLVPNTEAFF	TGTGCCAGCAGTCTTGTACCTAACACTGAAGCTTTCTTT	13	few	-	TRBJ1-1	TRBV6-1
CASSLGGQGYGYTF	TGTGCCAGCAGCTTAGGGGGACAGGGTTATGGCTACACCTTC	14	-	TRBD1	TRBJ1-2	TRBV7-2
CASSPGRWNSPLHF	TGTGCCAGCAGCCCGGGAAGGTGGAATTCACCCCTCCACTTT	14	few	-	TRBJ1-6	TRBV27
CASSVASGATTDTQYF	TGTGCCAGCAGCGTAGCCTCAGGGGCCACCACAGATACGCAGTATTTT	16	-	-	TRBJ2-3	TRBV9
CASSLRGQGVRIYGYTF	TGTGCCAGCAGCTTGAGGGGACAGGGAGTGAGGATCTATGGCTACACCTTC	17	-	TRBD1	TRBJ1-2	TRBV14
CASSYFGQGVYSPLHF	TGTGCCAGCAGTTACTTCGGACAGGGGGTGTATTCACCCCTCCACTTT	16	-	TRBD1	TRBJ1-6	TRBV6-5
CASSYSGQGNYGYTF	TGTGCCAGCAGTTACTCAGGACAGGGTAACTATGGCTACACCTTC	15	few	TRBD1	TRBJ1-2	TRBV6-5
CASSLPGRMNTEAFF	TGTGCCAGCAGCTTACCAGGCAGAATGAACACTGAAGCTTTCTTT	15	-	-	TRBJ1-1	TRBV7-3
CASSRTVSNEQFF	TGTGCCAGCAGTCGGACAGTCTCCAATGAGCAGTTCTTC	13	-	-	TRBJ2-1	TRBV2
CASSWGWGLSYTF	TGTGCCAGCAGTTGGGGATGGGGTTTGAGCTACACCTTC	13	-	-	TRBJ1-2	TRBV6-5
CASSLQGNYGYTF	TGTGCCAGCAGCCTACAGGGAAACTATGGCTACACCTTC	13	few	-	TRBJ1-2	TRBV2
CASNPMTSLDEQYF	TGTGCCAGCAACCCGATGACTAGCCTGGACGAGCAGTACTTC	14	-	TRBD2	TRBJ2-7	TRBV6-1
CASTGNAVRSPLHF	TGTGCCAGCACGGGAAATGCGGTGAGATCACCCCTCCACTTT	14	few	-	TRBJ1-6	TRBV6-1
CATSDSSSFYNEQFF	TGTGCCACCAGTGATAGCTCCTCTTTCTACAATGAGCAGTTCTTC	15	-	-	TRBJ2-1	TRBV24-1
CASSSHQETQYF	TGCGCCAGCAGCAGTCACCAAGAGACCCAGTACTTC	12	once	-	TRBJ2-5	TRBV5-1
CASSSGANEKLFF	TGTGCCAGTAGTTCCGGGGCTAATGAAAAACTGTTTTTT	13	-	-	TRBJ1-4	TRBV19
CASSRSTSGGETQYF	TGTGCCAGCAGCCGATCGACTAGCGGGGGAGAGACCCAGTACTTC	15	-	TRBD2	TRBJ2-5	TRBV14
CSARVIGTGLFSYNEQFF	TGCAGTGCTAGAGTTATAGGGACAGGGCTGTTCTCCTACAATGAGCAGTTCTTC	18	-	TRBD1	TRBJ2-1	TRBV20-1
CSARSGVDEQFF	TGCAGTGCTAGAAGCGGGGTCGATGAGCAGTTCTTC	12	-	TRBD2	TRBJ2-1	TRBV20-1
CASDRAHRNTEAFF	TGTGCCAGTGACAGGGCCCATCGGAACACTGAAGCTTTCTTT	14	-	TRBD1	TRBJ1-1	TRBV28
CASSARQLTGTGELFF	TGTGCCAGCAGCGCCCGACAGCTAACGGGGACCGGGGAGCTGTTTTTT	16	medium-sized	-	TRBJ2-2	TRBV9
CASSLLTGNDEAFF	TGTGCCAGCAGCTTGCTGACAGGGAACGATGAAGCTTTCTTT	14	-	TRBD1	TRBJ1-1	TRBV5-4
CASSLSGGATRELFF	TGCGCCAGCAGCCTGAGCGGGGGGGCTACGCGGGAGCTGTTTTTT	15	-	TRBD2	TRBJ2-2	TRBV4-1
CASSPPGVSNQPQHF	TGTGCCAGCAGCCCCCCTGGGGTGAGCAATCAGCCCCAGCATTTT	15	large	-	TRBJ1-5	TRBV27
CASSLVQGGTGELFF	TGTGCCAGCAGTTTAGTACAGGGGGGCACCGGGGAGCTGTTTTTT	15	-	TRBD1	TRBJ2-2	TRBV12-3/TRBV12-4
CASSESRVAGELFF	TGTGCCAGCAGTGAAAGTCGCGTAGCCGGGGAGCTGTTTTTT	14	few	-	TRBJ2-2	TRBV6-1